The clone carrying this T cell receptor (beta chain) was seen a handful of times. The target antigen is unknown. Single viable CD3+CD4+CD8-CD45RO+ cells were sorted as the memory CD4+ T cells. Serostatus was set by detecting CMV pp150, pp28, p38, p52 IgG. The entry originates in a study of memory CD4+ T cells and cytomegalovirus serostatus. Study findings and constraints: A US-trained random forest predicted CMV serostatus with median AUC around 0.92.

Profiling relied on immunoSEQ multiplex PCR, and the TCRdb table lists in-frame clones only, not all of them. The data show roughly 50,000 clones, roughly 79% seen once. CDR1 is SSHAT, CDR2 FNYEAQ, per germline (reference sequence). The CDR3 has 14 amino acids. Sequenced material: memory CD4+ T cells from blood. The sequence came from an adult in good health and CMV-seronegative. The gene calls are TRBV7-7 and TRBJ2-2, with D perhaps matching TRBD2 (5 bases). In DNA, the CDR3 is TGTGCTAGCGCCACGGGGTGGAACACCGGGGAGCTGTTTTTT. Protein: CASATGWNTGELFF.